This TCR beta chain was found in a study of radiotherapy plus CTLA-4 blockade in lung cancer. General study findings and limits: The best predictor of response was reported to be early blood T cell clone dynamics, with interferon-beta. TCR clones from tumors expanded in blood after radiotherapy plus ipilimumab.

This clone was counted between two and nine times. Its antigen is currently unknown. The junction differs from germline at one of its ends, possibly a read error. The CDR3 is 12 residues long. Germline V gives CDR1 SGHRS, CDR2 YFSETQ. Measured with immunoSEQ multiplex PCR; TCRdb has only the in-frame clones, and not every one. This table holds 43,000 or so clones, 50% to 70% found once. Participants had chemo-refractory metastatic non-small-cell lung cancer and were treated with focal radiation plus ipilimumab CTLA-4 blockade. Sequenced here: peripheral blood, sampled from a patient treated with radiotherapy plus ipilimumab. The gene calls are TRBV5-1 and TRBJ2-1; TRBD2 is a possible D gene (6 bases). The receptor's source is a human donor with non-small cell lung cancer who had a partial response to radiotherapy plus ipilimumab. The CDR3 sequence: CASSPGDNEQFF. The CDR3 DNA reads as TGTGCCAGCAGCCCGGGGGACAATGAGCAGTTCTTC.